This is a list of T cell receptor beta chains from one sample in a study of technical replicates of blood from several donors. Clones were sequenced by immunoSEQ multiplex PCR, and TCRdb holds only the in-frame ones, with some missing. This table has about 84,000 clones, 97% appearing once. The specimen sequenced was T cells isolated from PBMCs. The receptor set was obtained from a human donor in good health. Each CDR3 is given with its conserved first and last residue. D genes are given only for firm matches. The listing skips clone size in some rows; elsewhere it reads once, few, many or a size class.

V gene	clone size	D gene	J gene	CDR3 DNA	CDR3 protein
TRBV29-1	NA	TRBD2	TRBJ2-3	TGCAGCGTCCTTGGGGGGGGCACAGATACGCAGTATTTT	CSVLGGGTDTQYF
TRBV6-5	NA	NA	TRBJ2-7	TGTGCCAGCAGTTACTCCGGACACGGGGGCTACGAGCAGTACTTC	CASSYSGHGGYEQYF
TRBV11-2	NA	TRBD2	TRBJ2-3	TGTGCCAGCAGAAGACCCGGGACTAGCGGGAGGGCCTCGAAAGATACGCAGTATTTT	CASRRPGTSGRASKDTQYF
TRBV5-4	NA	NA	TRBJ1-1	TGTGCCAGCAGCTTGGACATCCAGAAGATCTTGAACACTGAAGCTTTCTTT	CASSLDIQKILNTEAFF
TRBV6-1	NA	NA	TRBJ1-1	TGTGCCAGCAGTTCCCGAAGGGGGGGGGCCAGTGAAGCTTTCTTT	CASSSRRGGASEAFF
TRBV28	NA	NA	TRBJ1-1	TGTGCCAGCAGTTCGGTACTCAGGGCAGGCACTGAAGCTTTCTTT	CASSSVLRAGTEAFF
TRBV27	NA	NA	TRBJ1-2	TGTGCCGGACGGGGGACGATCTACAACTATGGCTACACCTTC	CAGRGTIYNYGYTF
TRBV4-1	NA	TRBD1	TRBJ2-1	TGCGCCAGCAGCCAAGATCCAGGACAGGGGGCATACAATGAGCAGTTCTTC	CASSQDPGQGAYNEQFF
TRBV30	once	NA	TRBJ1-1	TGTGCCTGGAGCGGGCGGGGATTGAACACTGAAGCTTTCTTT	CAWSGRGLNTEAFF
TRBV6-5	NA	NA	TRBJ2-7	TGTGCCAGTAAGAGGGACTACGAGCAGTACTTC	CASKRDYEQYF
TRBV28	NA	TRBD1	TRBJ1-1	TGTGCCAGCCTCGACAGGGGTTACACTGAAGCTTTCTTT	CASLDRGYTEAFF
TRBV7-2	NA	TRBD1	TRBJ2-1	TGTGCCAGCAGCTCGGACAGGGGGGTCTACAATGAGCAGTTCTTC	CASSSDRGVYNEQFF
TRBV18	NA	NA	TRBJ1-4	TGTGCCAGCTCACCGGCGGGGACTAATGAAAAACTGTTTTTT	CASSPAGTNEKLFF
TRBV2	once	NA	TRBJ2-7	TGTGCCAGCTTACAGGGCCCCTACGAGCAGTACTTC	CASLQGPYEQYF
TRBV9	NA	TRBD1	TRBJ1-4	TGTGCCAGCAGCGACGGAGGGACAGGGAATGAAAAACTGTTTTTT	CASSDGGTGNEKLFF
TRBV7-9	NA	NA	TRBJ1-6	TGTGCCAGCAGCTTCGGGACATTGATTTCACCCCTCCACTTT	CASSFGTLISPLHF
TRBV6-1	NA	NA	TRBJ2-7	TGTGCCAGCAGTACTCAGGGAAGCTCCTACGAGCAGTACTTC	CASSTQGSSYEQYF
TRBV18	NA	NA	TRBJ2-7	TGTGCCAGCTCACCACTGACGTCTGGGGAGGCGCTCTCCTACGAGCAGTACTTC	CASSPLTSGEALSYEQYF
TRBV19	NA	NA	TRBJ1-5	TGTGCCAGTAGAGATAGGACAGAGTCCGTCGTGAGTCCCCAGCATTTT	CASRDRTESVVSPQHF
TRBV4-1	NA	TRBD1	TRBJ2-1	TGCGCCAGCAGCCAATGGGGACAGAAGTTCTTC	CASSQWGQKFF
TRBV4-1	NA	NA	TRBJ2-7	TGCGCCAGCAGCCCCTCGATGGGGCAGAGCTCCTACGAGCAGTACTTC	CASSPSMGQSSYEQYF
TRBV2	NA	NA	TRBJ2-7	TGTGCCAGCAGTGAACGGGTAGCCCGGGATTCTCACGAGCAGTACTTC	CASSERVARDSHEQYF
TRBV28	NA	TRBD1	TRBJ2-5	TGTGCCAGCAGTTTCCCCGGGACAGCCTCAAAAGAGACCCAGTACTTC	CASSFPGTASKETQYF
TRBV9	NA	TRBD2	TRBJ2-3	TGTGCCAGCAAGCAACTAGCGGGAGGGCTGGGCACAGATACGCAGTATTTT	CASKQLAGGLGTDTQYF
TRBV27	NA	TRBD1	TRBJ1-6	TGTGCCAGCAGTTTTCTAGCCCCCCGGACAGGGGGCTCACCCCTCCACTTT	CASSFLAPRTGGSPLHF
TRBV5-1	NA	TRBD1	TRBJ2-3	TGCGCCAGCAGCCCTACAGGGGGCTGGGCAGATACGCAGTATTTT	CASSPTGGWADTQYF
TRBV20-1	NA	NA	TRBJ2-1	TGCAGTGCTTTACACGGGGGTGAGCAGTTCTTC	CSALHGGEQFF
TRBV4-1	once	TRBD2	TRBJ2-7	TGCGCCAGCAGCCCGACTAGCGGGTACACCTACGAGCAGTACTTC	CASSPTSGYTYEQYF
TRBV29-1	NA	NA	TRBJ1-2	TGCAGCGTTTTGTCTGTCTCTGAAGGGGATGGCTACACCTTC	CSVLSVSEGDGYTF
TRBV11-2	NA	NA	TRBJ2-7	TGTGCCAGCAGCTTTCTCTTCGAGCAGTACTTC	CASSFLFEQYF
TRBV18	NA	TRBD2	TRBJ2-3	TGTGCCAGCTCACCACCCGGGAGGGAGCCCACAGATACGCAGTATTTT	CASSPPGREPTDTQYF
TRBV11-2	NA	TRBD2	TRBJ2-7	TGTGCCAGCAGCCTAGACGGCGGGAGGGCCCGCGAGCAGTACTTC	CASSLDGGRAREQYF
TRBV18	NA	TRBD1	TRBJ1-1	TGTGCCAGCTCACCAATAGACAGGGGAAGTAACACTGAAGCTTTCTTT	CASSPIDRGSNTEAFF
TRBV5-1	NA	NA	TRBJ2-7	TGCGCCAGCAGCTTGGGGGGCAGGAGCTCCTACGAGCAGTACTTC	CASSLGGRSSYEQYF
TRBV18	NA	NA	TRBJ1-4	TGTGCCAGCTCACCACCTTTACGGACTACCAAGCCTCATAATGAAAAACTGTTTTTT	CASSPPLRTTKPHNEKLFF
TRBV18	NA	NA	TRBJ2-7	TGTGCCAGCTCACCACCGGTCCGGGACGAGCAGTACTTC	CASSPPVRDEQYF
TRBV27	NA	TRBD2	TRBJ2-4	TGTGCCAGCAGTTTATCCGCACCAGTAGCGGGACCCAAAAACATTCAGTACTTC	CASSLSAPVAGPKNIQYF
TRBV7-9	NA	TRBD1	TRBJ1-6	TGTGCCAGCAGCTTAGCTAAACCGGGACAGGGCCCCAATTCACCCCTCCACTTT	CASSLAKPGQGPNSPLHF
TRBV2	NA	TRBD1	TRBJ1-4	TGTGCCAGCAGTGAGCGGCCCCCGGGACAGGGGGCGCAGGAAAAACTGTTTTTT	CASSERPPGQGAQEKLFF
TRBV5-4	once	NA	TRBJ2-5	TGTGCCAGCAGCCTCGACAACCAAGAGACCCAGTACTTC	CASSLDNQETQYF
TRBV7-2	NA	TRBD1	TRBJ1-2	TGTGCCAGCAGCCCACAGGGGGCTTCCTATGGCTACACCTTC	CASSPQGASYGYTF
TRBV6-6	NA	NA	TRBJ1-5	TGTGCCAGCAGTTACAGCCCCAATCAGCCCCAGCATTTT	CASSYSPNQPQHF
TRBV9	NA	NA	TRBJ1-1	TGTGCCAGCAGCGCCGACTCAGCCTCTTTGGGAGACCGGGGAACTGAAGCTTTCTTT	CASSADSASLGDRGTEAFF
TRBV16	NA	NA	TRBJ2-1	TGTGCCAGCAGCCAAATGGACAGAAGTTACAATGAGCAGTTCTTC	CASSQMDRSYNEQFF
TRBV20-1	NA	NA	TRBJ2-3	TGCAGTGCTACGGGGGCAGATACGCAGTATTTT	CSATGADTQYF
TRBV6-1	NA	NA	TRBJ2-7	TGTGCCAGCGGAGAGGGCTCACCCTACGAGCAGTACTTC	CASGEGSPYEQYF
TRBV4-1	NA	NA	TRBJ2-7	TGCGCCAGCAGCCAAGATCTAACTACGGGGCAGTACTTC	CASSQDLTTGQYF
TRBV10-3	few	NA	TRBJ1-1	TGTGCCATCATGGGCGACGGTGAAGCTTTCTTT	CAIMGDGEAFF
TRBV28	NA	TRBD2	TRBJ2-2	TGTGCCAGCAGCTTTAGCGGGATTGTTCGGGCCGGGGAGCTGTTTTTT	CASSFSGIVRAGELFF
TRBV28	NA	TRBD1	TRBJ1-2	TGTGCCAGCATACCGCTGCTGGACAGGGAGGATGGCTACACCTTC	CASIPLLDREDGYTF
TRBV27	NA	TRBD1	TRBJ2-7	TGTGCCAGCAGTTCGTTCGGGACAGCCTCCTACGAGCAGTACTTC	CASSSFGTASYEQYF
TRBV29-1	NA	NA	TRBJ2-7	TGCAGCGTTGAAGAGCGTAATAGCGGAGCGATAGTCTACGAGCAGTACTTC	CSVEERNSGAIVYEQYF